The 14 T cell receptor beta chains presented below share a single source sample, sequenced in a study of blood T cell repertoires in COVID-19. Sequencing used immunoSEQ multiplex PCR; TCRdb keeps in-frame clones, though not all of them. The sample consists of under 80,000 clones, about 90% of them appearing once. The source material was peripheral blood. Receptors originate from a human donor in a cohort sampled during active COVID-19.

The chain uses TRBV9 and TRBJ2-1; unclear D gene. This CDR3 has 15 amino acids. V lost 0 bases and J 0 bases, leaving 7 bases between the germline ends. CDR1 and CDR2 (germline): SGDLS, YYNGEE. This CDR3 is CASSVGGNSYNEQFF. In DNA, the CDR3 is TGTGCCAGCAGCGTAGGCGGAAACTCCTACAATGAGCAGTTCTTC.

The chain joins TRBV4-2 to TRBJ1-2; D is perhaps TRBD1 (6 bases). Trimming stripped 1 base from V and 6 bases from J, with 12 bases between. The germline CDR1 and CDR2 sequences are LGHNA and YNFKEQ. This CDR3 has 14 amino acids. The CDR3 DNA reads TGTGCCAGCAGCCAAGTTTCAGGGGATAATGGCTACACCTTC. The encoded protein is CASSQVSGDNGYTF.

The chain combines TRBV11-3 with TRBJ1-1, with D perhaps TRBD1 (6 bases). Germline V CDR1 and CDR2: SGHNT, YENEEA. The germline V and J ends were trimmed by 2 bases and 8 bases, with 15 bases remaining between them. The CDR3 loop spans 14 amino acids. In DNA form, the CDR3 reads TGTGCCAGCAGCTTAAACCCGTCGACAGGCGAAGCTTTCTTT. The encoded protein is CASSLNPSTGEAFF.

The rearrangement links TRBV12-5 to TRBJ2-7; D gene uncertain. V dropped 1 base and J dropped 2 bases, with 9 bases sitting between them. Germline values: CDR1 LGHNT, CDR2 FRNRAP. The CDR3 sequence is 14 residues long. The CDR3 sequence is CASGLAHRTYEQYF. CDR3 nucleotide sequence: TGTGCTAGTGGTTTGGCGCATAGAACCTACGAGCAGTACTTC.

V is TRBV28 and J is TRBJ2-7, with 8 bases lining up with TRBD2. CDR3 size: 15 residues. Germline-derived CDR1 and CDR2 are MDHEN and SYDVKM. Trimming took 4 bases from V and 2 from J; bases not matched to a gene: 7. The CDR3 DNA is TGTGCCAGCAGTTCATTAGCGGGGAACACCTACGAGCAGTACTTC. Amino acids: CASSSLAGNTYEQYF. Together with reference TRBV28 and TRBJ2-7, the CDR3 gives the full variable domain: DVKVTQSSRYLVKRTGEKVFLECVQDMDHENMFWYRQDPGLGLRLIYFSYDVKMKEKGDIPEGYSVSREKKERFSLILESASTNQTSMYLCASSSLAGNTYEQYFGPGTRLTVT.

The genes are TRBV5-1 and TRBJ2-2, with D possibly matching TRBD2 (5 bases). Trimming cost V 7 bases and J 3 bases, with 13 bases left between them. Per germline, CDR1 SGHRS and CDR2 YFSETQ. This CDR3 comprises 14 residues. The CDR3 here is CASRSLGDTGELFF. The CDR3 DNA is TGCGCCAGCCGGTCCTTGGGAGACACCGGGGAGCTGTTTTTT.

The rearrangement uses TRBV5-4 and TRBJ2-5, with D hard to call. Trimming shortened V by 0 bases and J by 2 bases, and 5 bases separated the two germline ends. CDR1 and CDR2 from the germline V gene are SGHNT and YYREEE (reference sequence). This CDR3 has 13 residues. DNA of the CDR3: TGTGCCAGCAGCTTGGGCCAGCAAGAGACCCAGTACTTC. Translating it yields CASSLGQQETQYF. The whole variable domain, remainder taken from reference TRBV5-4 and TRBJ2-5, is ETGVTQSPTHLIKTRGQQVTLRCSSQSGHNTVSWYQQALGQGPQFIFQYYREEENGRGNFPPRFSGLQFPNYSSELNVNALELDDSALYLCASSLGQQETQYFGPGTRLLVL.

CDR3 DNA: TGTGCCAGTAGTTTCCAGACAGCTGACACTGAAGCTTTCTTT. It is translated as CASSFQTADTEAFF. V usage is TRBV19 and J usage is TRBJ1-1, with D possibly matching TRBD1 (5 bases). Per the germline V gene, CDR1 is LNHDA and CDR2 is SQIVND (reference sequence). This CDR3 contains 14 residues. Trimming left V 5 bases short and J 3 bases short, with 13 bases between.

The chain couples TRBV4-1 to TRBJ2-5; a possible D gene is TRBD1 (5 bases). The CDR3 length is 14 residues. The V gene lost 4 bases and the J gene lost 5 bases, with 14 bases spanning the gap. Germline V gene data show CDR1 as MGHRA and CDR2 as YSYEKL. The CDR3: CASSLTAGMETQYF. Written as DNA, the CDR3 is TGCGCCAGCAGCCTTACGGCAGGGATGGAGACCCAGTACTTC.

The chain recombines TRBV18 with TRBJ2-7; 11 nucleotides line up with TRBD1. V gave up 3 bases and J gave up 0 bases; unmatched junction bases: 10. Germline CDR1 and CDR2: KGHSH and LQKENI. The CDR3 loop spans 18 amino acids. The CDR3, as DNA: TGTGCCAGCTCACCGCGTCCCGGGACAGGGGGATCCTCCTACGAGCAGTACTTC. Its protein product is CASSPRPGTGGSSYEQYF.

This clone was picked up one time. J is TRBJ2-1 and V is TRBV28, with TRBD2 matching 8 bases. The CDR3 totals 16 residues. The V gene end was trimmed by 1 base and the J gene end by 5 bases; junction bases not matched to a gene: 7. Germline lookup yields CDR1 MDHEN and CDR2 SYDVKM. CDR3 protein: CASSLSGGPLNNEQFF. The CDR3 DNA is TGTGCCAGCAGTTTATCGGGAGGGCCTCTAAACAATGAGCAGTTCTTC.

The chain links TRBV12-3 or TRBV12-4 to TRBJ2-7; D not resolved. The length of the CDR3 is 11 residues. V shed 6 bases and J shed 3 bases, with 6 bases lying between them. The CDR3 loop is CASRNSYEQYF. For the CDR3, the DNA is TGTGCCAGCAGAAATAGCTACGAGCAGTACTTC.

V and J are TRBV12-5 and TRBJ1-1; 7 nucleotides line up with TRBD1. The CDR3 sequence is 14 residues long. V lost 1 base and J lost 5; bases outside the gene matches: 4. Per germline, CDR1 LGHNT and CDR2 FRNRAP. The CDR3 here is CASGLEGASTEAFF. The CDR3 DNA reads as TGTGCTAGTGGTTTGGAGGGGGCCAGTACTGAAGCTTTCTTT. The whole variable domain, filled in from reference TRBV12-5 and TRBJ1-1, reads DARVTQTPRHKVTEMGQEVTMRCQPILGHNTVFWYRQTMMQGLELLAYFRNRAPLDDSGMPKDRFSAEMPDATLATLKIQPSEPRDSAVYFCASGLEGASTEAFFGQGTRLTVV.

The gene calls are TRBV27 and TRBJ1-2, with D tentatively TRBD1 (5 bases). Germline V CDR1 and CDR2: MNHEY, SMNVEV (reference sequence). This CDR3 region has 18 residues. Trimming pared 2 bases from V and 4 bases from J, leaving 23 bases between. The CDR3 sequence is CASSLRVGWEGFGYGYTF. The CDR3 DNA follows: TGTGCCAGCAGTTTAAGAGTGGGGTGGGAGGGGTTCGGCTATGGCTACACCTTC.